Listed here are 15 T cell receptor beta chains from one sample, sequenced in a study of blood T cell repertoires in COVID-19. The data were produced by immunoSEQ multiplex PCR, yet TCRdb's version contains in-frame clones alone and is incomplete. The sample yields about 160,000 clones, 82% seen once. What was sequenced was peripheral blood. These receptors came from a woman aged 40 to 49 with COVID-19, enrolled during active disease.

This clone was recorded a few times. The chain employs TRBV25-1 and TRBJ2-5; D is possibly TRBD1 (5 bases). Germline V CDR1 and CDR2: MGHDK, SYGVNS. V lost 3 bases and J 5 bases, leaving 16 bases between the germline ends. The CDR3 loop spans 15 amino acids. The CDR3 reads CASSDFRGAGETQYF. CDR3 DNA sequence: TGTGCCAGCAGTGATTTTCGTGGGGCCGGGGAGACCCAGTACTTC. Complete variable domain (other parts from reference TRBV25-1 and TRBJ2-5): EADIYQTPRYLVIGTGKKITLECSQTMGHDKMYWYQQDPGMELHLIHYSYGVNSTEKGDLSSESTVSRIRTEHFPLTLESARPSHTSQYLCASSDFRGAGETQYFGPGTRLLVL.

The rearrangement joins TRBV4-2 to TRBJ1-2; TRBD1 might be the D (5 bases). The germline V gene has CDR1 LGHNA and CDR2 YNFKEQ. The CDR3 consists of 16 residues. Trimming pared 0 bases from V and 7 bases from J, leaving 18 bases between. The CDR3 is CASSQDREKGLGGYTF. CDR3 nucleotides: TGTGCCAGCAGCCAAGATAGGGAAAAGGGGCTCGGTGGCTACACCTTC.

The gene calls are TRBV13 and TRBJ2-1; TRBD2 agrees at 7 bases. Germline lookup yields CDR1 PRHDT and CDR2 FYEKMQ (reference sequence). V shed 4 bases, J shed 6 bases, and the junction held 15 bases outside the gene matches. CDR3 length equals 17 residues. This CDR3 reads CASSSQAGGSGTNEQFF. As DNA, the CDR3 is TGTGCCAGCAGCTCCCAGGCGGGCGGCAGCGGGACCAATGAGCAGTTCTTC.

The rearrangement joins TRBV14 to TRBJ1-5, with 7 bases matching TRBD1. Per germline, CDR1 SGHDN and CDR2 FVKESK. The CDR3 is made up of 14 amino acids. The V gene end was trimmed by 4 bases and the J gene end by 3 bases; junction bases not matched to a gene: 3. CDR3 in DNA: TGTGCCAGCAGCCCAGGGGGGCTCAATCAGCCCCAGCATTTT. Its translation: CASSPGGLNQPQHF.

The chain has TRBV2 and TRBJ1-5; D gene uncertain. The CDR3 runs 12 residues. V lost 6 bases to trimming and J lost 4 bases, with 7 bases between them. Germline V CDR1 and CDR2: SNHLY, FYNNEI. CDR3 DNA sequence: TGTGCCAGCAGATTAAATAATCAGCCCCAGCATTTT. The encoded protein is CASRLNNQPQHF.

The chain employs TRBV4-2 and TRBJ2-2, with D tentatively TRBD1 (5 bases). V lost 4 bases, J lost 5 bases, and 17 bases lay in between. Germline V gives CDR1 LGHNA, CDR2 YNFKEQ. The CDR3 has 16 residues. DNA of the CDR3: TGTGCCAGCAGCCCAATATCGGGCAGGGAAACCGGGGAGCTGTTTTTT. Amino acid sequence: CASSPISGRETGELFF.

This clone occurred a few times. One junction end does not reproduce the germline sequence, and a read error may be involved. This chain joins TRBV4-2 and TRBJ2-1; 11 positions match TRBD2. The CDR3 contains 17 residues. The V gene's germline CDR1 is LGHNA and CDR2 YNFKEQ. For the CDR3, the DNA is TGTGCCAGCAGCCAAGACCAGGGGACTAGCGGTTACAGTGAGCAGTTCTTC. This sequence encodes CASSQDQGTSGYSEQFF.

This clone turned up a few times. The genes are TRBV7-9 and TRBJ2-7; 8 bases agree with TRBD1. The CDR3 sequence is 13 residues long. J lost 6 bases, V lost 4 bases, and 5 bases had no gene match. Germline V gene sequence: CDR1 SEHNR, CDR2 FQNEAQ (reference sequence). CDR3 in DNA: TGTGCCAGCAGCTCCAGGGGGCCAGGCGAGCAGTACTTC. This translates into CASSSRGPGEQYF.

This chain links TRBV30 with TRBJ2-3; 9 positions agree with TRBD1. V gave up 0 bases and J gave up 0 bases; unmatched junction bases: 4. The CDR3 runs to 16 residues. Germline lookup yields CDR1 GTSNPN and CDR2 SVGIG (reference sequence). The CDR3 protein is CAWSVGQGGSTDTQYF. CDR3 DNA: TGTGCCTGGAGTGTGGGACAGGGAGGTAGCACAGATACGCAGTATTTT. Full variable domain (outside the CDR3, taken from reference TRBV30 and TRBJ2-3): SQTIHQWPATLVQPVGSPLSLECTVEGTSNPNLYWYRQAAGRGLQLLFYSVGIGQISSEVPQNLSASRPQDRQFILSSKKLLLSDSGFYLCAWSVGQGGSTDTQYFGPGTRLTVL.

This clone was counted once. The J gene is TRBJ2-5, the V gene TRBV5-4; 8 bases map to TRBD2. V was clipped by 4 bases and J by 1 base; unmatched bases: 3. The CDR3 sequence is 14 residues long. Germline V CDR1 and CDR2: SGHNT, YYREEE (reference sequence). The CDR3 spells CASSPGTSQETQYF. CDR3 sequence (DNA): TGTGCCAGCAGCCCCGGGACTAGCCAAGAGACCCAGTACTTC.

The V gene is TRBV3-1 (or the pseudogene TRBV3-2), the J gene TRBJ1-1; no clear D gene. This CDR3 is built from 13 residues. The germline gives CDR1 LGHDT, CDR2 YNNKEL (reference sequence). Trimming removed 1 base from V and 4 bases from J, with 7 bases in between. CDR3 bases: TGTGCCAGCAGCCAAGGGAGGGTCACTGAAGCTTTCTTT. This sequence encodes CASSQGRVTEAFF.

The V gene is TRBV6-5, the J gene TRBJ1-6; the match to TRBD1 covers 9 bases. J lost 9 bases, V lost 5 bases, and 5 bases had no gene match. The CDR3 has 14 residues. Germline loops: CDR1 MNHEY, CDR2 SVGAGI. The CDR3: CASSLGQGASPLHF. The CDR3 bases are TGTGCCAGCAGTCTGGGACAGGGAGCTTCACCCCTCCACTTT.

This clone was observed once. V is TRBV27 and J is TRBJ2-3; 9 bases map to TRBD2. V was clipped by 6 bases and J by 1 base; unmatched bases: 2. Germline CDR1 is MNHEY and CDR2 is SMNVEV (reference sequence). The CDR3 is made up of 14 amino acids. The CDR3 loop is CASRIAGGTDTQYF. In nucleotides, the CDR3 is TGTGCCAGCAGGATAGCGGGGGGCACAGATACGCAGTATTTT.

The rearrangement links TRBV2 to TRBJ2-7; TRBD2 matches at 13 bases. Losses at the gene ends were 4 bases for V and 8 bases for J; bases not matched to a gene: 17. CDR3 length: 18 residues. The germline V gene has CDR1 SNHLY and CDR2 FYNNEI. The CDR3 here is CASSGRQVFGTSGEKQYF. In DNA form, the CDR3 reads TGTGCCAGCAGTGGGAGACAGGTATTCGGGACTAGCGGGGAGAAGCAGTACTTC.

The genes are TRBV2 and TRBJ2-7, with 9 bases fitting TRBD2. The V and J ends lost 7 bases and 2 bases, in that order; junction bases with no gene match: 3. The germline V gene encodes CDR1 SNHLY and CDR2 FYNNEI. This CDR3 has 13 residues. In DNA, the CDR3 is TGTGCCAGCACCCTAGCGGGAACCTACGAGCAGTACTTC. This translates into CASTLAGTYEQYF.